The 13 T cell receptor beta chains given below trace back to one sample, sequenced in a study of shared clonotypes between healthy human individuals. Sequencing used immunoSEQ multiplex PCR; TCRdb keeps in-frame clones, though not all of them. Counted here are approximately 2.5 million clones, 80% to 95% occurring once; the ten biggest clones make up about 0.38%. Source material: naive CD4+ T cells from PBMCs. Subset of the sample: CD45RA+ positively selected. The source of these receptors is a man in his late teens or twenties in good health. Some clones in this sample may be carry-over from other donors' samples.

Written as DNA, the CDR3 is TGTGCCAGCAGCTTAAGCGGGAGGGCAGATACGCAGTATTTT. Translation: CASSLSGRADTQYF. The J gene is TRBJ2-3, the V gene TRBV7-2, with TRBD2 matching over 10 bases. The germline V gene has CDR1 SGHTA and CDR2 FQGNSA. V lost 2 bases to trimming and J lost 4 bases; unmatched junction nucleotides: 0. CDR3 size: 14 residues.

Points on this clone: This same CDR3 is encoded by further DNA sequences in the sample. The chain uses TRBV7-2 and TRBJ1-2, with D maybe TRBD1 (6 bases). The CDR3 is 14 residues long. Germline CDR1 and CDR2: SGHTA and FQGNSA. Trimming stripped 1 base from V and 2 bases from J, with 8 bases between. The CDR3 here is CASSLGTGNYGYTF. CDR3 sequence (DNA): TGTGCCAGCAGCTTAGGCACAGGGAACTATGGCTACACCTTC.

The chain joins TRBV30 to TRBJ2-3; 9 nucleotides align to TRBD2. Germline V CDR1 and CDR2: GTSNPN, SVGIG (reference sequence). The CDR3 length is 14 residues. Unmatched junction bases numbered 4, after V lost 0 bases and J lost 6 bases. This chain's CDR3 is CAWSVGTSIDTQYF. The CDR3 DNA reads TGTGCCTGGAGTGTGGGGACTAGCATTGATACGCAGTATTTT.

The chain employs TRBV28 and TRBJ1-3, with D unresolved. The CDR3 has 11 residues. CDR1 and CDR2 (germline): MDHEN, SYDVKM. Trimming stripped 5 bases from V and 9 bases from J, with 8 bases between. CDR3 DNA sequence: TGTGCCAGCAGTGATGTGGGCACCATATATTTT. It translates to CASSDVGTIYF. The full variable domain, rest sourced from reference TRBV28 and TRBJ1-3, is DVKVTQSSRYLVKRTGEKVFLECVQDMDHENMFWYRQDPGLGLRLIYFSYDVKMKEKGDIPEGYSVSREKKERFSLILESASTNQTSMYLCASSDVGTIYFGEGSWLTVV.

The chain joins TRBV6-1 to TRBJ1-1, with a possible D match to TRBD1 (5 bases). This CDR3 region has 12 residues. Trimming cost V 4 bases and J 7 bases, with 10 bases left between them. Germline V gives CDR1 MNHNS, CDR2 SASEGT. CDR3 residues: CASSGTGLEAFF. The CDR3 DNA is TGTGCCAGCAGTGGTACAGGACTTGAAGCTTTCTTT.

The chain uses TRBV19 and TRBJ1-1; TRBD1 is a possible D gene (5 bases). V was trimmed by 10 bases and J by 4 bases, leaving 25 bases between them. Germline V CDR1 and CDR2: LNHDA, SQIVND (reference sequence). This CDR3 spans 16 amino acids. The CDR3 nucleotides are TGTGCCACCAGCGGGGGGGAAGCCGGGCGGGTCACTGAAGCTTTCTTT. This translates into CATSGGEAGRVTEAFF.

The chain couples TRBV28 to TRBJ2-1, with 8 bases lining up with TRBD2. This CDR3 spans 15 amino acids. CDR1 and CDR2 (germline): MDHEN, SYDVKM. V trimming: 6 bases; J trimming: 2 bases; junction bases outside the gene matches: 6. The CDR3 DNA is TGTGCCAGCAGCTCCGGGACTAGTACCTACAATGAGCAGTTCTTC. This gives the protein CASSSGTSTYNEQFF. The full variable domain, rest sourced from reference TRBV28 and TRBJ2-1, is DVKVTQSSRYLVKRTGEKVFLECVQDMDHENMFWYRQDPGLGLRLIYFSYDVKMKEKGDIPEGYSVSREKKERFSLILESASTNQTSMYLCASSSGTSTYNEQFFGPGTRLTVL.

V gene TRBV7-2 combines with J gene TRBJ2-3, with D unclear. Trimming took off 5 bases at V and 0 bases at J, with 6 bases between the two ends. Per the germline V gene, CDR1 is SGHTA and CDR2 is FQGNSA. This CDR3 is built from 13 residues. The CDR3 is CASSQDSTDTQYF. CDR3 DNA: TGTGCCAGCAGCCAGGACAGCACAGATACGCAGTATTTT.

The chain recombines TRBV25-1 with TRBJ2-2, with D hard to call. V shed 4 bases and J shed 3 bases, with 6 bases lying between them. CDR1 is MGHDK, CDR2 SYGVNS, per germline. This CDR3 region has 13 residues. CDR3 nucleotide sequence: TGTGCCAGCAGTGTGGGCGACACCGGGGAGCTGTTTTTT. Encoded protein: CASSVGDTGELFF. The full variable domain, its missing parts supplied by reference TRBV25-1 and TRBJ2-2, is EADIYQTPRYLVIGTGKKITLECSQTMGHDKMYWYQQDPGMELHLIHYSYGVNSTEKGDLSSESTVSRIRTEHFPLTLESARPSHTSQYLCASSVGDTGELFFGEGSRLTVL.

The chain joins TRBV28 to TRBJ2-2; D gene uncertain. Germline CDR1 MDHEN, CDR2 SYDVKM. The CDR3 covers 13 residues. V lost 7 bases, J lost 6 bases, and 12 bases lay in between. The chain's CDR3 is CASKARRPGELFF. The CDR3 bases are TGTGCCAGCAAGGCCCGCCGTCCCGGGGAGCTGTTTTTT.

Comments on this clone: Other DNA sequences in the same sample also yield this CDR3. The CDR3 bases are TGTGCCAGCAGCCCCGGTGGTCTGAACACCGGGGAGCTGTTTTTT. Its protein is CASSPGGLNTGELFF. This chain connects TRBV11-2 to TRBJ2-2; no definite D call. Trimming took 5 bases from V and 1 from J, leaving 11 bases between them. The germline V gene encodes CDR1 SGHAT and CDR2 FQNNGV. The CDR3 length is 15 residues.

The chain joins TRBV7-2 to TRBJ2-3; D is unclear. The CDR3 is 16 residues long. In germline, CDR1 is SGHTA, CDR2 FQGNSA. Trimming removed 0 bases from V and 0 bases from J, with 10 bases in between. CDR3 region: CASSLAERWSTDTQYF. In DNA, the CDR3 is TGTGCCAGCAGCTTAGCGGAAAGGTGGAGCACAGATACGCAGTATTTT.

The chain recombines TRBV4-3 with TRBJ2-7; a weak D match, TRBD2 (5 bases). The CDR3 sequence is 15 residues long. The V end lost 1 base, the J end lost 5 bases, and 15 bases lay between the germline ends. Germline V gives CDR1 LGHNA, CDR2 YSLEER. The CDR3 sequence: CASSQGWEFHNEQYF. CDR3 coding DNA: TGCGCCAGCAGCCAAGGATGGGAGTTCCACAACGAGCAGTACTTC.